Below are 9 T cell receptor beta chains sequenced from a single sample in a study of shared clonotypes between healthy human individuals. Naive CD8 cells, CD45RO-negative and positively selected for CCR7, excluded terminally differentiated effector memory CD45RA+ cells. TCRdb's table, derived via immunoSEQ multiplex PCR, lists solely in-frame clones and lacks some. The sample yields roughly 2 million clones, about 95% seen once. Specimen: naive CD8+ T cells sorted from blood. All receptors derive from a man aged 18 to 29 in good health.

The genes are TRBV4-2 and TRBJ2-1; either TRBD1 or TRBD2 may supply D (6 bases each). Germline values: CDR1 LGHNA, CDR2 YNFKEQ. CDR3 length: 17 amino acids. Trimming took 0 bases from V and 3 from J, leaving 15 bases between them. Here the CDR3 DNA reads TGTGCCAGCAGCCAAGATGTGGGGGGACATCTCTACAATGAGCAGTTCTTC. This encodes CASSQDVGGHLYNEQFF.

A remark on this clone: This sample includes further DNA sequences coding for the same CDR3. CDR3 nucleotide sequence: TGTGCCAGCAGCTTAGTGTCGAGCTCCTACAATGAGCAGTTCTTC. Translation: CASSLVSSSYNEQFF. The V and J genes are TRBV11-2 and TRBJ2-1; no clear D gene. Germline V CDR1 and CDR2: SGHAT, FQNNGV. The CDR3 totals 15 residues. V was cut by 1 base and J by 0 bases, with 7 bases left in between.

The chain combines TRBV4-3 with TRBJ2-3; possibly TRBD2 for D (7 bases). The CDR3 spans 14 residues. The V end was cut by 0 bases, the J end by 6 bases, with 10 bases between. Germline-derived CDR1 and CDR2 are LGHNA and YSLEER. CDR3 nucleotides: TGCGCCAGCAGCCAAGACAGGGGAGGGGATACGCAGTATTTT. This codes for CASSQDRGGDTQYF.

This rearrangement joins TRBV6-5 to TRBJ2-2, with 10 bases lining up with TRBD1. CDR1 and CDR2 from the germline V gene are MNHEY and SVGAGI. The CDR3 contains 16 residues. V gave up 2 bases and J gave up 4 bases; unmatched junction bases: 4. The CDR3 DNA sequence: TGTGCCAGCAGTTACGGGACAGGGGCGCCCACCGGGGAGCTGTTTTTT. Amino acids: CASSYGTGAPTGELFF.

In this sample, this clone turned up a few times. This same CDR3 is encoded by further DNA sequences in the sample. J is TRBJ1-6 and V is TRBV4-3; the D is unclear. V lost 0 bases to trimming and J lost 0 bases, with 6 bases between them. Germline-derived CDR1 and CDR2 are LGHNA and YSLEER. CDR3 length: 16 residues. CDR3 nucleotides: TGCGCCAGCAGCCAAGACACGAGCTCCTATAATTCACCCCTCCACTTT. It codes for CASSQDTSSYNSPLHF.

The CDR3 here is CASNRVGSYNEQFF. The CDR3 nucleotides are TGTGCCAGCAACAGGGTAGGGTCCTACAATGAGCAGTTCTTC. The chain couples TRBV27 to TRBJ2-1; possible D gene TRBD1, 6 bases. The CDR3 contains 14 residues. Between the trimmed V and J ends, which lost 7 bases and 1 base, there was a span of 11 bases. Germline CDR1 is MNHEY and CDR2 is SMNVEV (reference sequence).

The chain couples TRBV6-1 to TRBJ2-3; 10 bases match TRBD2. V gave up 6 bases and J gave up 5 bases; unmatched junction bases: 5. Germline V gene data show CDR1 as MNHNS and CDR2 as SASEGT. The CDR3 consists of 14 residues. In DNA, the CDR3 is TGTGCCAGCAGGGCTAGCGGGAGAATAGATACGCAGTATTTT. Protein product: CASRASGRIDTQYF.

CDR3: CASSLLAGRWEQFF. The CDR3 DNA sequence: TGTGCCAGCAGTTTATTAGCGGGGAGGTGGGAGCAGTTCTTC. The chain carries TRBV27 and TRBJ2-1; 8 nucleotides line up with TRBD2. V gave up 1 base and J gave up 10 bases; unmatched junction bases: 6. The CDR3 is 14 amino acids. Germline V gene data show CDR1 as MNHEY and CDR2 as SMNVEV (reference sequence).

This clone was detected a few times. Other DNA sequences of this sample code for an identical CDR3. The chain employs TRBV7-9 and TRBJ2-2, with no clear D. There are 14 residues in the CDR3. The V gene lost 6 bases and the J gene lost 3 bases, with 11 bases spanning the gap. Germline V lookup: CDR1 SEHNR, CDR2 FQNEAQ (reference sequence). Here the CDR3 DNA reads TGTGCCAGCAGTTCACCTTTAGACACCGGGGAGCTGTTTTTT. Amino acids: CASSSPLDTGELFF.